Below, 9 T cell receptor beta chains from the same sample are listed, as sequenced in a study of T cell responses to AZD1222 COVID-19 vaccine. TCRdb's copy holds only in-frame clones and misses some; the assay was immunoSEQ multiplex PCR. Here the sample spans around 140,000 clones, approximately 89% being singletons. This material consisted of peripheral blood, taken 28 days after the second AZD1222 dose. The receptors shown here come from an adult who received the AZD1222 COVID-19 vaccine.

The chain carries TRBV15 and TRBJ1-1, with TRBD1 matching over 9 bases. V shed 0 bases, J shed 4 bases, and the junction held 6 bases outside the gene matches. The CDR3 loop spans 16 amino acids. Germline assignment: CDR1 LNHNV and CDR2 YYDKDF (reference sequence). CDR3 loop: CATSRDRGTGSTEAFF. For the CDR3, the DNA is TGTGCCACCAGCAGAGATCGAGGGACAGGGAGCACTGAAGCTTTCTTT.

V and J are TRBV7-9 and TRBJ2-1; TRBD2 aligns across 13 bases. Germline CDR1 SEHNR, CDR2 FQNEAQ (reference sequence). CDR3 size: 15 residues. The V and J ends lost 5 bases and 6 bases, in that order; junction bases with no gene match: 4. DNA of the CDR3: TGTGCCAGCAGCGGACTAGCGGGAGCTGTCAATGAGCAGTTCTTC. It translates to CASSGLAGAVNEQFF.

The V and J genes are TRBV5-8 and TRBJ2-3; 10 bases are shared with TRBD1. This CDR3 spans 14 amino acids. CDR1 and CDR2 (germline): SGHTS, YDEGEE. With 7 bases clipped from V and 5 bases from J, the junction kept 7 bases outside the gene matches. The CDR3 spells CASGQTGGRDTQYF. The CDR3 DNA follows: TGTGCCAGCGGTCAGACAGGGGGCAGAGATACGCAGTATTTT.

This chain joins TRBV25-1 and TRBJ1-2, with 8 bases aligning to TRBD1. Germline values: CDR1 MGHDK, CDR2 SYGVNS. The CDR3 loop spans 17 amino acids. V dropped 5 bases and J dropped 3; count of bases not matched to a gene: 14. The CDR3 here is CASSIAQGAVWDYGYTF. DNA for the CDR3: TGTGCCAGCAGTATCGCGCAGGGGGCTGTCTGGGACTATGGCTACACCTTC.

The chain couples TRBV9 to TRBJ2-1, with D perhaps TRBD2 (5 bases). This CDR3 is 12 amino acids long. V dropped 2 bases and J dropped 10 bases, with 10 bases sitting between them. Germline V CDR1 and CDR2: SGDLS, YYNGEE. The CDR3 DNA reads TGTGCCAGCAGCGTGGGGAGTGGCGAGCAGTTCTTC. Translation: CASSVGSGEQFF.

The chain links TRBV2 to TRBJ2-3; the match to TRBD2 covers 11 bases. The V and J ends lost 6 bases and 1 base, in that order; junction bases with no gene match: 3. The CDR3 loop spans 15 amino acids. From germline, CDR1 is SNHLY and CDR2 FYNNEI. CDR3 residues: CASRGTSGRTDTQYF. Written as DNA, the CDR3 is TGTGCCAGCAGGGGGACTAGCGGTCGCACAGATACGCAGTATTTT.

The chain couples TRBV7-2 to TRBJ1-2; weak D call: TRBD1 (6 bases). The V gene's germline CDR1 is SGHTA and CDR2 FQGNSA. The CDR3 spans 15 residues. V dropped 1 base and J dropped 8 bases, with 17 bases sitting between them. CDR3 region: CASSLVGGTGFGYTF. CDR3 in DNA: TGTGCCAGCAGCTTAGTGGGGGGCACAGGGTTCGGCTACACCTTC. Complete variable domain (other parts from reference TRBV7-2 and TRBJ1-2): GAGVSQSPSNKVTEKGKDVELRCDPISGHTALYWYRQSLGQGLEFLIYFQGNSAPDKSGLPSDRFSAERTGGSVSTLTIQRTQQEDSAVYLCASSLVGGTGFGYTFGSGTRLTVV.

This CDR3 reads CASSVAGQGIVGANVLTF. DNA for the CDR3: TGTGCCAGCAGCGTAGCGGGACAGGGGATTGTTGGGGCCAACGTCCTGACTTTC. The chain uses TRBV9 and TRBJ2-6; TRBD1 matches 10 bases. The CDR3 contains 18 residues. After removal of 0 bases from V and 3 bases from J, the junction contained 6 bases not matched to a gene. Germline V gives CDR1 SGDLS, CDR2 YYNGEE.

V gene TRBV6-5 combines with J gene TRBJ2-7, with TRBD2 as a possible D gene (6 bases). V lost 4 bases, J lost 6 bases, and 19 bases lay in between. CDR1 MNHEY and CDR2 SVGAGI come from the germline V gene. This CDR3 comprises 15 residues. As DNA, the CDR3 is TGTGCCAGCAGTTCCGGGGTGGGGGGAGACCGCGAGCAGTACTTC. Protein sequence: CASSSGVGGDREQYF.